The 2 T cell receptor beta chains presented below share a single source sample, sequenced in a study of OX40 agonist ivuxolimab in advanced cancers. Produced via immunoSEQ multiplex PCR; TCRdb's table is partial and in-frame only. The repertoire holds approximately 81,000 clones, with approximately 90% as singletons. Source: CD4+ or CD8+ T cells sorted from blood, taken in a trial of the OX40 agonist ivuxolimab. These receptors were taken from an adult with an advanced solid tumor such as melanoma, head and neck, liver or kidney cancer.

The chain joins TRBV7-8 to TRBJ2-1, with 9 bases matching TRBD1. V trimming: 5 bases; J trimming: 4 bases; junction bases outside the gene matches: 6. This CDR3 contains 15 residues. Germline CDR1 reads SGHVS; CDR2 reads FQNEAQ. The CDR3 DNA sequence: TGTGCCAGCAGCCGGCGGGACAGGGATTACAATGAGCAGTTCTTC. Residues: CASSRRDRDYNEQFF.

The chain recombines TRBV27 with TRBJ1-1; D not certain. Germline CDR1 MNHEY, CDR2 SMNVEV (reference sequence). The V gene lost 9 bases and the J gene lost 4 bases, with 18 bases spanning the gap. This CDR3 comprises 14 residues. The CDR3 DNA follows: TGTGCCAGGCTCCCCCAGCTAGTTGGCACTGAAGCTTTCTTT. The encoded protein is CARLPQLVGTEAFF.